Below, 18 T cell receptor beta chains from the same sample are listed, as sequenced in a study of cytomegalovirus exposure and HLA in healthy donors. The primer mix had 60 Vbeta and 13 Jbeta primers. Measured with immunoSEQ multiplex PCR; TCRdb has only the in-frame clones, and not every one. Its clone listing holds 100,000 to 150,000 clones. The sequenced material came from PBMCs. Receptors were obtained from a man aged 35 to 55 in good health and CMV-seronegative.

The chain joins TRBV6-6 to TRBJ1-2; 10 bases line up with TRBD1. The CDR3 totals 14 residues. J was trimmed by 4 bases and V by 5 bases; bases with no gene match: 4. Per the germline V gene, CDR1 is MNHNY and CDR2 is SVGAGI (reference sequence). The CDR3 nucleotides are TGTGCCAGCAGTCGACAGGGGGCGACCTATGGCTACACCTTC. Translated: CASSRQGATYGYTF.

DNA for the CDR3: TGCAGCGTTGAACGGGAACTCTCTGGAAACACCATATATTTT. Protein product: CSVERELSGNTIYF. J is TRBJ1-3 and V is TRBV29-1; unclear D gene. V dropped 2 bases and J dropped 0 bases, with 8 bases sitting between them. Germline V gene sequence: CDR1 SQVTM, CDR2 ANQGSEA. The CDR3 consists of 14 residues.

The chain has TRBV2 and TRBJ2-5, with D uncertain. This CDR3 has 12 residues. CDR1 is SNHLY and CDR2 is FYNNEI in the germline V gene. V was trimmed by 7 bases and J by 2 bases, leaving 8 bases between them. CDR3 residues: CASTFEQETQYF. The CDR3 coding sequence is TGTGCCAGCACTTTTGAGCAAGAGACCCAGTACTTC.

The chain has TRBV5-1 and TRBJ2-1, with TRBD2 identical over 8 bases. Per germline, CDR1 SGHRS and CDR2 YFSETQ. The CDR3 is made up of 13 amino acids. V gave up 3 bases and J gave up 12 bases; unmatched junction bases: 8. In DNA form, the CDR3 reads TGCGCCAGCAGCTCCACAAGCGCGGGGGGGCAGTTCTTC. Its translation is CASSSTSAGGQFF.

The CDR3 loop reads CASSEQGRGGYTF. The CDR3 DNA is TGTGCCAGCAGTGAACAGGGGCGCGGTGGCTACACCTTC. The chain links TRBV9 to TRBJ1-2, with 7 positions matching TRBD1. The CDR3 is 13 amino acids. Trimming took 5 bases from V and 7 from J; bases not matched to a gene: 8. Per germline, CDR1 SGDLS and CDR2 YYNGEE.

J is TRBJ1-5 and V is TRBV5-1, with 8 bases lining up with TRBD1. V shed 5 bases, J shed 2 bases, and the junction held 12 bases outside the gene matches. The CDR3 is 17 residues long. Germline V gene data show CDR1 as SGHRS and CDR2 as YFSETQ. The CDR3 loop reads CASRSDRGSKGNQPQHF. CDR3 nucleotides: TGCGCCAGCAGGAGCGACAGGGGTTCCAAGGGCAATCAGCCCCAGCATTTT.

The chain has TRBV7-9 and TRBJ2-7; D is perhaps TRBD1 (6 bases). The CDR3 sequence is 14 residues long. CDR1 and CDR2 from the germline V gene are SEHNR and FQNEAQ (reference sequence). V lost 5 bases to trimming and J lost 0 bases, with 11 bases between them. The CDR3 region has the DNA TGTGCCAGCAGCCCCCAAGGGGGCTCCTACGAGCAGTACTTC. Amino acids: CASSPQGGSYEQYF.

V is TRBV2 and J is TRBJ2-7; possibly TRBD1 for D (6 bases). The CDR3 covers 14 residues. Germline loops: CDR1 SNHLY, CDR2 FYNNEI. Trimming pared 7 bases from V and 2 bases from J, leaving 15 bases between. CDR3 DNA: TGTGCCAGCATGATGGTAGGGGGTCCCTACGAGCAGTACTTC. It specifies CASMMVGGPYEQYF.

The J gene is TRBJ2-7, the V gene TRBV6-1; 8 positions match TRBD2. Germline V gene lookup returns CDR1 MNHNS and CDR2 SASEGT. Losses at the gene ends were 4 bases for V and 9 bases for J; bases not matched to a gene: 8. This CDR3 has 13 amino acids. This CDR3 reads CASSGPGGERQYF. The CDR3 nucleotides are TGTGCCAGCAGTGGCCCCGGGGGGGAGCGGCAGTACTTC.

The chain couples TRBV4-1 to TRBJ2-1; 8 positions agree with TRBD1. The trim removed 0 bases at V and 4 bases at J, leaving 8 bases unmatched. Per germline, CDR1 MGHRA and CDR2 YSYEKL. The CDR3 consists of 17 residues. This chain's CDR3 is CASSQDNQGASYNEQFF. The DNA for the CDR3 is TGCGCCAGCAGCCAAGATAATCAGGGGGCGTCTTACAATGAGCAGTTCTTC.

The J gene is TRBJ2-3, the V gene TRBV27; 7 bases line up with TRBD2. CDR3 length: 14 amino acids. Germline V CDR1 and CDR2: MNHEY, SMNVEV (reference sequence). V shed 3 bases and J 1 base; nucleotides not matched to a gene: 1. In DNA form, the CDR3 reads TGTGCCAGCAGTTTTGCGGGAGGCACAGATACGCAGTATTTT. Its protein product is CASSFAGGTDTQYF.

The chain employs TRBV13 and TRBJ2-7, with TRBD2 matching over 13 bases. The CDR3 runs to 17 residues. Trimming cost V 6 bases and J 2 bases; bases outside gene matches: 10. Germline V gene lookup returns CDR1 PRHDT and CDR2 FYEKMQ (reference sequence). The CDR3 loop is CASRLGGLAGPAYEQYF. The CDR3, as DNA: TGTGCCAGCAGGTTGGGGGGACTAGCGGGGCCAGCCTACGAGCAGTACTTC.

The chain employs TRBV5-6 and TRBJ2-7; D is perhaps TRBD1 (5 bases). The CDR3 spans 13 residues. V lost 2 bases and J lost 6, with 12 bases in between. Germline V gives CDR1 SGHDT, CDR2 YYEEEE. CDR3: CASSFYRLSEQYF. DNA for the CDR3: TGTGCCAGCAGCTTTTACAGGCTCAGCGAGCAGTACTTC.

The gene calls are TRBV10-3 and TRBJ2-2, with TRBD2 as a possible D gene (7 bases). CDR3 length equals 14 residues. CDR1 and CDR2 from the germline V gene are ENHRY and SYGVKD. The ends were cut back, 6 bases at V and 3 bases at J, with 11 bases in the middle. The chain's CDR3 is CAIRGGGDTGELFF. For the CDR3, the DNA is TGTGCCATCAGAGGGGGGGGCGACACCGGGGAGCTGTTTTTT.

The chain links TRBV19 to TRBJ2-1; no reliable D call. Germline V gene lookup returns CDR1 LNHDA and CDR2 SQIVND (reference sequence). This CDR3 spans 13 amino acids. Trimming removed 3 bases at V and 6 bases at J, with 9 bases between. CDR3 sequence reads: CASSITPVNEQFF. The CDR3 coding sequence is TGTGCCAGTAGTATCACCCCAGTCAATGAGCAGTTCTTC.

This sequence joins TRBV5-6 and TRBJ1-5; D is unclear. Trimming removed 2 bases at V and 9 bases at J, with 18 bases between. The CDR3 consists of 15 residues. From germline, CDR1 is SGHDT and CDR2 YYEEEE. The CDR3 DNA is TGTGCCAGCAGCTTAGGTGGGCAGGCACGATTGCCCCAGCATTTT. This translates into CASSLGGQARLPQHF.

The genes are TRBV5-1 and TRBJ2-5; unclear D gene. Germline V gene data show CDR1 as SGHRS and CDR2 as YFSETQ. Between the trimmed V and J ends, which lost 3 bases and 5 bases, there was a span of 11 bases. The CDR3 loop spans 13 amino acids. The CDR3 sequence is CASSWVGWETQYF. CDR3 in DNA: TGCGCCAGCAGCTGGGTCGGGTGGGAGACCCAGTACTTC.

The chain links TRBV5-1 to TRBJ2-5; D uncertain. Germline CDR1 is SGHRS and CDR2 is YFSETQ. Trimming cost V 4 bases and J 3 bases, with 7 bases left between them. The CDR3 is 12 amino acids. CDR3 coding DNA: TGCGCCAGCAGCGAACCTAAAGAGACCCAGTACTTC. It is translated as CASSEPKETQYF.